By share of the sample, the clone carrying this T cell receptor beta chain is medium-sized. The antigen remains unidentified. TCRdb called the reads again in MiXCR, with one record for every CDR3 protein. The sample consists of some 10,000 distinct CDR3 sequences, approximately 19% of them appearing once. Germline CDR1 reads MNHNY; CDR2 reads SVGAGI (reference sequence). V gave up 2 bases and J gave up 6 bases; unmatched junction bases: 7. The CDR3 sequence is 14 residues long. This sample was included in a study of liver allograft versus peripheral blood T cells. Across the study: Comparative analysis was performed on T cell receptor repertoires from transplanted livers and from recipients' peripheral blood. The study, taken as a whole, reports: Differences were reported between the T cell receptor repertoires inside liver allografts and those that were detected in peripheral blood.

This chain joins TRBV6-6 and TRBJ2-7, with 7 bases identical to TRBD2. This TCR came from a human patient who had a liver transplant. Some T cells may have originated in the graft donor. CDR3 protein: CASSYGGDESEQYF. In nucleotides, the CDR3 is TGTGCCAGCAGTTACGGGGGGGACGAGAGCGAGCAGTACTTC.